This T cell receptor beta chain was recovered during a study of human T cells and chemical hapten exposure. TCRdb passed the RACE reads through MiXCR, listing each CDR3 protein once. The sample lists about 96,000 distinct CDR3 sequences, around 9.3% occurring once. This CDR3 spans 13 amino acids. CDR1 is SGHAT, CDR2 FQDESV, per germline (reference sequence). Trimming left V 1 base short and J 8 bases short, with 8 bases between. This clonotype was seen at least ten times. Specified time point: patch test 2, 6 weeks after DPC sensitization. Treatment reported: therapeutic diphenylcyclopropenone sensitization with weekly scalp DPC. Blood was drawn before each patch test was applied. Participating donors were patients with alopecia, aged 18 to 70 years, considered appropriate candidates for DPC.

This material consisted of whole blood, taken in connection with sensitization to the hapten diphenylcyclopropenone (DPC). The sequence derives from a woman in her thirties or forties with alopecia areata. Some clones in this sample may be carry-over from other donors' samples. The chain is built from TRBV11-1 and TRBJ2-2; D is undetermined. As DNA, the CDR3 is TGTGCCAGCAGCTTAGTTTACCCTGGGGAGCTGTTTTTT. It translates to CASSLVYPGELFF.